This note documents a single T cell receptor (beta chain) sequence. Its cognate antigen is unknown. This CDR3 contains 12 residues. Germline lookup yields CDR1 MDHEN and CDR2 SYDVKM. The ends were cut back, 11 bases at V and 7 bases at J, with 12 bases in the middle. This entry belongs to a study of CD8 T cells in Susac syndrome. Overall study results and limits: A relatively small number of individuals underwent TCR sequencing and HLA analysis.

With random hexamers, 0.5 to 1 ug RNA was reverse transcribed. Multiplex immunoSEQ PCR targeted 54 Vbeta and 13 Jbeta TCR beta segments. TCRdb reprocessed the immunoSEQ multiplex PCR reads with MiXCR, giving one entry per CDR3 protein. Altogether under 200,000 distinct CDR3 sequences are present, around 96% being singletons, with the ten largest covering roughly 0.14%. Controls comprised healthy donors matched for age and sex. V gene TRBV28 combines with J gene TRBJ1-6; TRBD1 might be the D (5 bases). Sequenced: CD4+ T cells from PBMCs. This sequence originates from a human donor in good health. The CDR3 nucleotides read TGTGCCGGGGGGAAGGTCAATTCACCCCTCCACTTT. It encodes CAGGKVNSPLHF. The full variable domain, completed using reference TRBV28 and TRBJ1-6, is DVKVTQSSRYLVKRTGEKVFLECVQDMDHENMFWYRQDPGLGLRLIYFSYDVKMKEKGDIPEGYSVSREKKERFSLILESASTNQTSMYLCAGGKVNSPLHFGNGTRLTVT.